This TCR beta chain was sequenced for a study of early T cells in non-severe SARS-CoV-2 infection. Study in general: Chains were not paired, and sequencing was done on bulk RNA from unsorted whole blood.

In germline, CDR1 is DFQATT, CDR2 SNEGSKA (reference sequence). This CDR3 is 12 amino acids long. V lost 3 bases and J lost 5; bases outside the gene matches: 2. In this sample, this clonotype turned up many times. Its antigen is not identified. Overall study results and limits: The VDJdb matching leaned toward anti-spike CD8 responses and overlooked private and CD4 specificities.

Unique molecular identifiers were affixed to single, distinct cDNA molecules. Via MiXCR, TCRdb re-called the 5' RACE reads, giving one row per CDR3 protein. The repertoire has 50,000 or so distinct CDR3 sequences, about 13% of them found once; the top ten carry more than 8.5%. Sample: whole blood. This receptor was identified in an adult who was a healthcare worker with PCR-confirmed SARS-CoV-2 infection or an uninfected control (not recorded which). The chain joins TRBV20-1 to TRBJ2-5; 8 nucleotides match TRBD1. CDR3 loop: CSASRQGETQYF. The CDR3 coding sequence is TGCAGTGCTAGTCGACAGGGGGAGACCCAGTACTTC.